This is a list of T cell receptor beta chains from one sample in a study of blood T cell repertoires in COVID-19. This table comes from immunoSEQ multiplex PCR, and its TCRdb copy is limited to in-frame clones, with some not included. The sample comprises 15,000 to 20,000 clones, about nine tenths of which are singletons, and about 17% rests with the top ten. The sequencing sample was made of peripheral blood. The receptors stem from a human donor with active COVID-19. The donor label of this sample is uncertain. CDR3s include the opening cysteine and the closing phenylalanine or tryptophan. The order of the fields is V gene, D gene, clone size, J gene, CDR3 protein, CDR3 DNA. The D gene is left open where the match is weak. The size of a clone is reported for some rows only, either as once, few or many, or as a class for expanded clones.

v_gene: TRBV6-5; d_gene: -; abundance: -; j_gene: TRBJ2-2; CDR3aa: CASSRTGNTGELFF; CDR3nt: TGTGCCAGCAGCCGAACAGGGAACACCGGGGAGCTGTTTTTT
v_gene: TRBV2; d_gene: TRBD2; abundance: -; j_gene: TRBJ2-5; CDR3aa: CASRVTSVKTQYF; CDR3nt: TGTGCCAGCAGGGTGACTAGCGTGAAGACCCAGTACTTC
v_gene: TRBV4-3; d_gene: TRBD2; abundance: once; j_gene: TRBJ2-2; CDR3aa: CASSQSSLAGETGELFF; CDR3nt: TGCGCCAGCAGCCAATCGTCGCTAGCGGGGGAAACCGGGGAGCTGTTTTTT
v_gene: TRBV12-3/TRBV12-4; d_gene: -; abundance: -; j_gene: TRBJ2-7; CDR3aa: CASSTQSSYEQYF; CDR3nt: TGTGCCAGCAGTACACAGAGCTCCTACGAGCAGTACTTC
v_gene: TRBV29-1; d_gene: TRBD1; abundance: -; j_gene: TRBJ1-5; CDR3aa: CSVKTGTGDQPQHF; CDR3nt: TGCAGCGTTAAAACCGGGACAGGGGATCAGCCCCAGCATTTT
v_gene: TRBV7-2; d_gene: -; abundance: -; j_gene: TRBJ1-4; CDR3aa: CASSLSANEKLFF; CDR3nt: TGTGCCAGCAGCTTATCGGCTAATGAAAAACTGTTTTTT
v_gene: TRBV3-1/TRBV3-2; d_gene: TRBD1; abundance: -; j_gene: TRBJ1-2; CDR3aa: CASSRMGQARTRYGYTF; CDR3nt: TGTGCCAGCAGCCGGATGGGACAGGCTAGAACTCGCTATGGCTACACCTTC
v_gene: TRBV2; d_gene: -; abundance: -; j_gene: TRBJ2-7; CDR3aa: CASSGQGPQSYEQYF; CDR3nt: TGTGCCAGCAGTGGGCAGGGCCCCCAGTCATACGAGCAGTACTTC
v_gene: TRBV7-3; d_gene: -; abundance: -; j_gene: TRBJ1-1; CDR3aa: CASSAGLTGGTEAFF; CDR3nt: TGTGCCAGCAGCGCGGGACTTACGGGCGGGACTGAAGCTTTCTTT
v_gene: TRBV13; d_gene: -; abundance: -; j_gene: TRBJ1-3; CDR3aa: CASSEQGGTSGNTIYF; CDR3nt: TGTGCCAGCAGTGAACAAGGGGGAACCTCTGGAAACACCATATATTTT
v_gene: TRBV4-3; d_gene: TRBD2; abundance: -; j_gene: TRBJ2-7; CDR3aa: CASSQVVIRGDYEQYF; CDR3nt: TGCGCCAGCAGCCAAGTAGTAATCCGGGGGGACTACGAGCAGTACTTC
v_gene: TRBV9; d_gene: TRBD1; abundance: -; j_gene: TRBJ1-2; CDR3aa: CASSLLDRGRYTF; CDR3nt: TGTGCCAGCAGCCTCTTAGACAGGGGTCGGTACACCTTC
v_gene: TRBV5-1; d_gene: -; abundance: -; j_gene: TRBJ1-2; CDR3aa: CASSQTNRDGYTF; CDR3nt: TGCGCCAGCAGCCAAACCAACAGGGATGGCTACACCTTC
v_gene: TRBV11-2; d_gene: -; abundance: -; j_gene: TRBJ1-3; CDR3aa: CASTERESGNTIYF; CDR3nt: TGTGCCAGCACCGAGAGGGAAAGTGGAAACACCATATATTTT
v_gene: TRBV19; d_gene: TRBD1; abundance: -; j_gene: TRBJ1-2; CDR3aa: CASNDRGQDGYTF; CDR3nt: TGTGCCAGTAACGACAGGGGGCAGGATGGCTACACCTTC
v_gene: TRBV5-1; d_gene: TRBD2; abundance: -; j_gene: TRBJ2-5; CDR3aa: CASRGGETQYF; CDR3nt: TGCGCCAGCAGGGGGGGGGAGACCCAGTACTTC
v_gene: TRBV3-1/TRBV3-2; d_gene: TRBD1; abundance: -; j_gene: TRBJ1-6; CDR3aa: CASRPGTGSSYNSPLHF; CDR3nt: TGTGCCAGCAGACCCGGGACAGGGAGCTCCTATAATTCACCCCTCCACTTT
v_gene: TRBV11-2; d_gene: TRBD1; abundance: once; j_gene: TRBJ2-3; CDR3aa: CASSLNRGHDTQYF; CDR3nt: TGTGCCAGCAGCTTAAATAGGGGGCACGATACGCAGTATTTT
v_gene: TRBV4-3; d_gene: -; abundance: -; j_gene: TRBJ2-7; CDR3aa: CASSQDGAGDEQYF; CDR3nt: TGCGCCAGCAGCCAAGATGGGGCAGGGGACGAGCAGTACTTC
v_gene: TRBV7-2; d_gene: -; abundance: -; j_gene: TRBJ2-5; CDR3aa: CASRPYVVDSGKTQYF; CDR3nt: TGTGCCAGCAGGCCCTATGTCGTGGACTCGGGCAAGACCCAGTACTTC
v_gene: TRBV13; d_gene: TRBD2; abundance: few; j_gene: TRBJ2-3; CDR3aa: CASSRRGSGGVSTDTQYF; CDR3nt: TGTGCCAGCAGCCGTCGGGGTAGCGGGGGGGTAAGCACAGATACGCAGTATTTT
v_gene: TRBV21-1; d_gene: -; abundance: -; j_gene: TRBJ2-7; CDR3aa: CASSKTGAHEQYF; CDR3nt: TGTGCCAGCAGCAAAACAGGGGCTCACGAGCAGTACTTC
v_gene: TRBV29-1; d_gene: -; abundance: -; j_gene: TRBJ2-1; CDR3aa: CSVEVVRVQFF; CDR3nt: TGCAGCGTTGAGGTTGTGCGGGTACAGTTCTTC
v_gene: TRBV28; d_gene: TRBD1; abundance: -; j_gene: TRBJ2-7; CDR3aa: CASSFHPRQGSLYEQYF; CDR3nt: TGTGCCAGCAGTTTCCACCCACGACAGGGGTCCCTCTACGAGCAGTACTTC
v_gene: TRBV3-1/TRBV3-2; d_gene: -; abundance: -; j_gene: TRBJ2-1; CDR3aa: CASSQYGPGILYNEQFF; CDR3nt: TGTGCCAGCAGCCAATATGGTCCGGGGATCCTGTACAATGAGCAGTTCTTC
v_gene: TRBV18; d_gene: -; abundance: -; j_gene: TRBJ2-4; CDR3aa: CASSPSPGQTKGIQYF; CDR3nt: TGTGCCAGCTCACCAAGCCCGGGACAAACAAAGGGCATTCAGTACTTC
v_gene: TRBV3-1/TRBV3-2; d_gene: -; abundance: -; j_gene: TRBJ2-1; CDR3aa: CASSLSGTTYNEQFF; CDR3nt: TGTGCCAGCAGCCTTAGCGGAACTACCTACAATGAGCAGTTCTTC
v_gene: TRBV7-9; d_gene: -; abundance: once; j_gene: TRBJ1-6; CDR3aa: CASSPGLYSPLHF; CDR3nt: TGTGCCAGCAGCCCGGGACTTTATTCACCCCTCCACTTT
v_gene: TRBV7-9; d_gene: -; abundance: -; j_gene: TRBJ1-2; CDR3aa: CASSDIREGYGYTF; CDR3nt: TGTGCCAGCAGCGACATCAGGGAGGGCTATGGCTACACCTTC
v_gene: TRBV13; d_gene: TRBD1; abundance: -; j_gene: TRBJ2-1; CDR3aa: CASSQVGGTGVTYNEQFF; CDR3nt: TGTGCCAGCAGCCAGGTCGGCGGGACAGGGGTCACCTACAATGAGCAGTTCTTC
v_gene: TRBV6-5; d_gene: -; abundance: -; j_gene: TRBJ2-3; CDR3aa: CASSPVSSTDTQYF; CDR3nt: TGTGCCAGCAGTCCTGTTTCTAGCACAGATACGCAGTATTTT